The text below deals with one TCR beta chain. Original handling: Estimates of nucleated cell counts were drawn from the amplification of reference gene primers. The method was immunoSEQ multiplex PCR; TCRdb's version includes in-frame clones alone and lacks a portion of them. That table furnishes V, J and clone size, whereas the DNA furnished D and trimming. The sample lists some 190,000 clones; approximately 85% were seen once. This specimen comes from a study of blood T cell repertoires in COVID-19. Sequencing was done on a sample of peripheral blood. The TCR was taken from a human donor with active or convalescent COVID-19. The donor label of this sample is uncertain.

The CDR3 coding sequence is TGTGCCAGCAGTTTAGGGGGCGGGCAAGCGGCCGGGGAGCTGTTTTTT. Residues: CASSLGGGQAAGELFF. The chain has TRBV3-1 (or the pseudogene TRBV3-2) and TRBJ2-2; 7 nucleotides align to TRBD1. This CDR3 is 16 amino acids long. Unmatched junction bases numbered 13, after V lost 6 bases and J lost 6 bases. Looked up from germline, CDR1 is LGHDT and CDR2 is YNNKEL (reference sequence).